This T cell receptor (beta chain) comes out of a study of T-cell memory formation after mild COVID-19. Using its own MiXCR run on the 5' RACE reads, TCRdb lists one record per CDR3 protein. The sample yields about 340,000 distinct CDR3 sequences, roughly 15% seen once. V lost 8 bases, J lost 2 bases, and 16 bases lay in between. Germline V gene sequence: CDR1 MNHEY, CDR2 SVGAGI. This CDR3 has 16 amino acids. The chain is built from TRBV6-5 and TRBJ2-6; D gene ambiguous. The material sequenced was PBMCs or a T cell subset sorted from them (not recorded which). This TCR derives from a man aged 18 to 30 who had mild COVID-19 (a few samples of this study predate the infection). Cell type and time point are not known. CDR3 residues: CASCSGAAPGANVLTF. CDR3 nucleotides: TGTGCCAGCTGCTCGGGTGCGGCACCTGGGGCCAACGTCCTGACTTTC.